The clone carrying this T cell receptor beta chain showed up just a few times. Antigen: not known. The CDR3 runs to 17 residues. CDR1 and CDR2 (germline): MGHDK, SYGVNS. V lost 1 base to trimming and J lost 3 bases, with 18 bases between them. This sample is drawn from a study of regulatory T cells in long-lasting Graves disease. Background on the study: Antithyroid drugs had been taken by newly diagnosed Graves' patients for under 3 months. The study, taken as a whole, reports: Segments TRBV28, TRBJ1-2 and TRBJ2-5 showed preferential usage in persistent disease.

Time point reported: newly diagnosed GD, antithyroid drugs for less than 3 months. The authors made the TCR library using RNA they extracted from PBMCs. With iRepertoire HTBI primers and Arm-PCR of CDR3 regions, TCR beta libraries were built. One entry per CDR3 protein results from TCRdb running MiXCR on the multiplex PCR reads. The sample holds about 540,000 distinct CDR3 sequences, around an eighth seen once. These same data were also listed under a study on T cells in Graves' hyperthyroidism and ophthalmopathy. This second study says: Across 18 months, stable Graves' hyperthyroidism was marked by no progression to ophthalmopathy.

The sample here was peripheral blood mononuclear cells (PBMCs), taken at new diagnosis, from a patient treated with antithyroid drugs. This TCR derives from a man aged 25 to 40 with Graves disease. The rearrangement uses TRBV25-1 and TRBJ1-2; D gene unclear. The CDR3 sequence is CASSEFPSVRSDYGYTF. The CDR3 DNA is TGTGCCAGCAGTGAATTCCCCTCGGTTCGCTCAGACTATGGCTACACCTTC.